These 20 T cell receptor beta chains share one sample of origin, sequenced in a study of OX40 agonist ivuxolimab in advanced cancers. Only in-frame clones appear in the TCRdb table, and some are missing; sequencing was by immunoSEQ multiplex PCR. This sample has tens of thousands of clones, with roughly 91% found just once. Source: CD4+ or CD8+ T cells sorted from blood, taken in a trial of the OX40 agonist ivuxolimab. Receptors were obtained from an adult with an advanced solid tumor such as melanoma, head and neck, liver or kidney cancer.

V is TRBV19 and J is TRBJ2-7; D gene ambiguous. Trimming left V 2 bases short and J 7 bases short, with 12 bases between. Germline assignment: CDR1 LNHDA and CDR2 SQIVND (reference sequence). This CDR3 spans 13 amino acids. The CDR3 sequence: CASSISLGQEQYF. CDR3 bases: TGTGCCAGTAGTATAAGCCTCGGCCAGGAGCAGTACTTC.

The count of this clone is one. This chain uses TRBV6-4 with TRBJ2-7; D gene uncertain. The CDR3 covers 11 residues. CDR1 and CDR2 (germline): MRHNA, SNTAGT. V dropped 6 bases and J dropped 1 base, with 4 bases sitting between them. The CDR3 nucleotides read TGTGCCAGCAGGGGGTCCTACGAGCAGTACTTC. Amino acids: CASRGSYEQYF.

The chain carries TRBV7-9 and TRBJ2-1; D is possibly TRBD1 or TRBD2 (5 bases each). Deletions cut 0 bases from V and 13 bases from J, with 13 bases between. The CDR3 spans 13 residues. CDR1 and CDR2 from the germline V gene are SEHNR and FQNEAQ (reference sequence). CDR3 in DNA: TGTGCCAGCAGCTTAGCATTGGGGACCGACCAGTTCTTC. Translation: CASSLALGTDQFF.

The rearrangement uses TRBV9 and TRBJ1-2; unclear D gene. Germline V gene lookup returns CDR1 SGDLS and CDR2 YYNGEE. The CDR3 runs 13 residues. V dropped 4 bases and J dropped 4 bases, with 11 bases sitting between them. Here the CDR3 reads CASSPEDRYGYTF. The CDR3 region has the DNA TGTGCCAGCAGCCCTGAGGACCGCTATGGCTACACCTTC.

The genes are TRBV10-3 and TRBJ1-2, with D possibly TRBD1 on 5 matching bases. CDR3 length: 15 amino acids. The germline V gene has CDR1 ENHRY and CDR2 SYGVKD. V was cut by 9 bases and J by 7 bases, with 24 bases left in between. The CDR3 protein is CAIEPDRGGVVGYTF. CDR3 nucleotide sequence: TGTGCCATAGAACCCGATCGGGGAGGGGTCGTTGGCTACACCTTC.

The gene calls are TRBV9 and TRBJ2-1, with TRBD2 matching 7 bases. Germline CDR1 reads SGDLS; CDR2 reads YYNGEE. The CDR3 is 16 amino acids. Losses at the gene ends were 0 bases for V and 2 bases for J; bases not matched to a gene: 5. The CDR3 loop is CASSVVPSGTYNEQFF. In DNA, the CDR3 is TGTGCCAGCAGCGTAGTGCCTAGCGGTACCTACAATGAGCAGTTCTTC.

The chain is built from TRBV29-1 and TRBJ2-5, with D perhaps TRBD1 (5 bases). Trimming stripped 6 bases from V and 10 bases from J, with 15 bases between. The CDR3 is 11 amino acids. CDR1 and CDR2 from the germline V gene are SQVTM and ANQGSEA. The CDR3 protein is CSVWSLGDQYF. CDR3 DNA: TGCAGCGTATGGTCCTTAGGGGACCAGTACTTC. The whole variable domain, remainder taken from reference TRBV29-1 and TRBJ2-5, is SAVISQKPSRDICQRGTSLTIQCQVDSQVTMMFWYRQQPGQSLTLIATANQGSEATYESGFVIDKFPISRPNLTFSTLTVSNMSPEDSSIYLCSVWSLGDQYFGPGTRLLVL.

This chain joins TRBV5-5 and TRBJ1-1; 9 bases fit TRBD1. Germline V gene lookup returns CDR1 SGHKS and CDR2 YYEKEE (reference sequence). V dropped 3 bases and J dropped 6; count of bases not matched to a gene: 12. The CDR3 is 16 amino acids. The CDR3 is CASSSLGDRVPPEAFF. The CDR3 DNA reads TGTGCCAGCAGCTCCCTAGGGGACAGGGTTCCCCCTGAAGCTTTCTTT.

This chain connects TRBV30 to TRBJ2-7, with D possibly TRBD2 on 6 matching bases. The CDR3 has 11 residues. Germline CDR1 GTSNPN, CDR2 SVGIG (reference sequence). V dropped 3 bases and J dropped 3 bases, with 6 bases sitting between them. DNA of the CDR3: TGTGCCTGGAGGGAGGGCTACGAGCAGTACTTC. Residues: CAWREGYEQYF.

With regard to this clone: Different DNA sequences within this sample yield the same CDR3. The chain recombines TRBV7-3 with TRBJ2-1; TRBD2 agrees at 7 bases. Germline V gene lookup returns CDR1 SGHTA and CDR2 FQGTGA. Trimming cost V 0 bases and J 4 bases; bases outside gene matches: 3. CDR3 size: 15 residues. DNA of the CDR3: TGTGCCAGCAGCTTAACCCCTAGCGGATACAATGAGCAGTTCTTC. This codes for CASSLTPSGYNEQFF.

The chain employs TRBV5-1 and TRBJ2-1; D ambiguous. V was clipped by 0 bases and J by 8 bases, with 9 bases between them. The CDR3 totals 13 residues. From germline, CDR1 is SGHRS and CDR2 YFSETQ. Here the CDR3 reads CASSLETGDEQFF. The CDR3 nucleotides read TGCGCCAGCAGCTTGGAAACCGGAGATGAGCAGTTCTTC.

This clone was detected once. V and J are TRBV6-5 and TRBJ1-2; 8 nucleotides align to TRBD1. J was trimmed by 8 bases and V by 3 bases; bases with no gene match: 5. CDR3 length: 13 residues. Germline V lookup: CDR1 MNHEY, CDR2 SVGAGI. The CDR3 DNA reads as TGTGCCAGCAGTTATGGACAGGGAGGAGGCTACACCTTC. Amino acids: CASSYGQGGGYTF.

The genes are TRBV7-9 and TRBJ1-5, with D unclear. The CDR3 spans 12 residues. Germline CDR1 and CDR2: SEHNR and FQNEAQ (reference sequence). Trimming stripped 6 bases from V and 6 bases from J, with 9 bases between. This chain's CDR3 is CASSRVGQPQHF. Written as DNA, the CDR3 is TGTGCCAGCAGTCGAGTAGGTCAGCCCCAGCATTTT.

The J gene is TRBJ1-1, the V gene TRBV6-6; 7 bases are shared with TRBD1. The CDR3 loop spans 16 amino acids. Germline loops: CDR1 MNHNY, CDR2 SVGAGI (reference sequence). Trimming cost V 2 bases and J 0 bases; bases outside gene matches: 6. The CDR3 DNA follows: TGTGCCAGCAGTTACCCCCGACAGGGTATGAACACTGAAGCTTTCTTT. Its protein product is CASSYPRQGMNTEAFF.

The chain has TRBV4-1 and TRBJ1-1; unclear D gene. The CDR3 spans 14 residues. V lost 0 bases and J 1 base, leaving 6 bases between the germline ends. Germline CDR1 reads MGHRA; CDR2 reads YSYEKL. CDR3 DNA sequence: TGCGCCAGCAGCCAAGATGCTAGGAACACTGAAGCTTTCTTT. The encoded protein is CASSQDARNTEAFF.

V usage is TRBV2 and J usage is TRBJ2-3; 7 positions agree with TRBD2. With 2 bases clipped from V and 0 bases from J, the junction kept 8 bases outside the gene matches. Germline CDR1 SNHLY, CDR2 FYNNEI. The length of the CDR3 is 17 residues. This chain's CDR3 is CASSESAPGGSTDTQYF. In DNA form, the CDR3 reads TGTGCCAGCAGTGAAAGTGCCCCGGGGGGTAGCACAGATACGCAGTATTTT.

In regard to this clone: Germline and junction disagree at one end, which may indicate a read error. This rearrangement joins TRBV18 to TRBJ1-4; TRBD1 might be the D (5 bases). CDR1 is KGHSH, CDR2 LQKENI, per germline. The CDR3 loop spans 17 amino acids. The chain's CDR3 is CASSPRNWDGSKEKLFF. CDR3 nucleotides: TGTGCCAGCTCACCACGAAATTGGGACGGCTCTAAAGAAAAACTGTTTTTT.

V is TRBV9 and J is TRBJ2-3; 9 nucleotides agree with TRBD2. The CDR3 sequence is 16 residues long. Germline CDR1 SGDLS, CDR2 YYNGEE. J gave up 3 bases and V 0 bases, and 5 bases lay outside the gene matches. The CDR3: CASSVGGGAGTDTQYF. The CDR3 DNA follows: TGTGCCAGCAGCGTAGGCGGGGGGGCTGGTACAGATACGCAGTATTTT. The full variable domain, with the rest looked up from reference TRBV9 and TRBJ2-3, is DSGVTQTPKHLITATGQRVTLRCSPRSGDLSVYWYQQSLDQGLQFLIQYYNGEERAKGNILERFSAQQFPDLHSELNLSSLELGDSALYFCASSVGGGAGTDTQYFGPGTRLTVL.

The rearrangement joins TRBV28 to TRBJ2-2, with no clear D. This CDR3 is 14 amino acids long. Between the trimmed V and J ends, which lost 6 bases and 2 bases, there was a span of 10 bases. Germline CDR1 is MDHEN and CDR2 is SYDVKM. The CDR3, as DNA: TGTGCCAGCAGCCTACGGCTTAACACCGGGGAGCTGTTTTTT. It encodes CASSLRLNTGELFF.

This rearrangement joins TRBV5-6 to TRBJ2-1; TRBD2 is a possible D gene (6 bases). Between the trimmed V and J ends, which lost 5 bases and 1 base, there was a span of 13 bases. This CDR3 has 15 amino acids. Per the germline V gene, CDR1 is SGHDT and CDR2 is YYEEEE. CDR3 nucleotide sequence: TGTGCCAGCAGTGGAGGGACTCTTTCCTACAATGAGCAGTTCTTC. Amino acids: CASSGGTLSYNEQFF.